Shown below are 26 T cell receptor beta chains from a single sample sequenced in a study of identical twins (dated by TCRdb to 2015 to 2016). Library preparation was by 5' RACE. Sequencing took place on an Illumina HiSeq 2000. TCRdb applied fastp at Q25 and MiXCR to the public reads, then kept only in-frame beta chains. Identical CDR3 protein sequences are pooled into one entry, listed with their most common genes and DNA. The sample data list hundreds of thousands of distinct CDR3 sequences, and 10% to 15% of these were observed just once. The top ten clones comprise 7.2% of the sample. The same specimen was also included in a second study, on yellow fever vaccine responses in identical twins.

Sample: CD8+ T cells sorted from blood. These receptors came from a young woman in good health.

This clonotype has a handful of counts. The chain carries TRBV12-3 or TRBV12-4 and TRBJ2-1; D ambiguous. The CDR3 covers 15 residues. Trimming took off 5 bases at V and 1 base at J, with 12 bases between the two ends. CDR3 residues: CASSTRIDSYNEQFF. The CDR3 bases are TGTGCCAGCAGTACCCGGATAGATTCCTACAATGAGCAGTTCTTC.

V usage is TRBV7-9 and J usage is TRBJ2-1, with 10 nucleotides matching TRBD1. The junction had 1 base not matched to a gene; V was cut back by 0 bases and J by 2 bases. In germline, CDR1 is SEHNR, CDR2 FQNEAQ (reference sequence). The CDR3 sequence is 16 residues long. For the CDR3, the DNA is TGTGCCAGCAGCTTAGCCGGGACAGGGGCCTACAATGAGCAGTTCTTC. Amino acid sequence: CASSLAGTGAYNEQFF.

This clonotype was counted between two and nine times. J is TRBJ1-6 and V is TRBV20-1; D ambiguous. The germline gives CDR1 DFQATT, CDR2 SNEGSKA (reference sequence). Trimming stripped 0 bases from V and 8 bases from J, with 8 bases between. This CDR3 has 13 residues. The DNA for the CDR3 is TGCAGTGCTAGAGATAAGACGCATTCACCCCTCCACTTT. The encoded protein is CSARDKTHSPLHF.

The CDR3 protein is CASTGQSSYEQYF. CDR3 sequence (DNA): TGTGCCAGCACCGGCCAAAGCTCCTACGAGCAGTACTTC. The V call is TRBV6-1, the J call TRBJ2-7, with D uncertain. Per the germline V gene, CDR1 is MNHNS and CDR2 is SASEGT. CDR3 length equals 13 residues. Between the trimmed V and J ends, which lost 7 bases and 0 bases, there was a span of 10 bases.

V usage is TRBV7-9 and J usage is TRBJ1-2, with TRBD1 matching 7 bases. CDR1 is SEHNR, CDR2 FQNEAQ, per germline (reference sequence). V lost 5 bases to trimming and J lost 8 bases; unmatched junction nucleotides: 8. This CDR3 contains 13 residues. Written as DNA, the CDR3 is TGTGCCAGCAGCCCGACAGGGTTTAGGGGCTACACCTTC. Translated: CASSPTGFRGYTF.

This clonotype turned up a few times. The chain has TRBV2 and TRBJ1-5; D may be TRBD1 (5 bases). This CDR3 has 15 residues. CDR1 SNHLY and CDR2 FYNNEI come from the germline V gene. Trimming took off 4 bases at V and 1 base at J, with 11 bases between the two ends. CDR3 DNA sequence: TGTGCCAGCAGTGGTATAGCAGGGAGCAATCAGCCCCAGCATTTT. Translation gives CASSGIAGSNQPQHF.

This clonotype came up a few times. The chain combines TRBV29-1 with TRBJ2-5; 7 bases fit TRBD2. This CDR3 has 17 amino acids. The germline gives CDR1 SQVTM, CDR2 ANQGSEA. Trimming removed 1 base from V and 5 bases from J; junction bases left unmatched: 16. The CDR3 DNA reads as TGCAGCGTTGAAGTGGGTGAAGCGGGAAGGGTATTTGAGACCCAGTACTTC. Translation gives CSVEVGEAGRVFETQYF. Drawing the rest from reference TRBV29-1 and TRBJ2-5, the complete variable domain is SAVISQKPSRDICQRGTSLTIQCQVDSQVTMMFWYRQQPGQSLTLIATANQGSEATYESGFVIDKFPISRPNLTFSTLTVSNMSPEDSSIYLCSVEVGEAGRVFETQYFGPGTRLLVL.

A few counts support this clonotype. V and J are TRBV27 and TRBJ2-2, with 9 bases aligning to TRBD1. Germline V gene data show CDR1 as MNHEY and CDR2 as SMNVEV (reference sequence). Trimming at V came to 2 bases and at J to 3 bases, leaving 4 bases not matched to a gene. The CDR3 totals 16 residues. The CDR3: CASSLRTGVYTGELFF. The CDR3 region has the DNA TGTGCCAGCAGTTTACGGACAGGGGTCTACACCGGGGAGCTGTTTTTT.

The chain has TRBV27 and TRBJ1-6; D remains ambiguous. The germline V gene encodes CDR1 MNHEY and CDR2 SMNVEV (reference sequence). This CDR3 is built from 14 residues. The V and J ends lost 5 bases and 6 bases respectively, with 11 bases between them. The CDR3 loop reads CASSPGAFNSPLHF. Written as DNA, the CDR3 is TGTGCCAGCAGTCCAGGTGCCTTTAATTCACCCCTCCACTTT.

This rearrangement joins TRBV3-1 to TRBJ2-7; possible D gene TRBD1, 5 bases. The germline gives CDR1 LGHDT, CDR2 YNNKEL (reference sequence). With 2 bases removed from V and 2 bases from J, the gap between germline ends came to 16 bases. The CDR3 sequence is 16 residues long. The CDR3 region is CASSQITGIPTYEQYF. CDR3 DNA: TGTGCCAGCAGCCAAATCACAGGAATACCTACCTACGAGCAGTACTTC.

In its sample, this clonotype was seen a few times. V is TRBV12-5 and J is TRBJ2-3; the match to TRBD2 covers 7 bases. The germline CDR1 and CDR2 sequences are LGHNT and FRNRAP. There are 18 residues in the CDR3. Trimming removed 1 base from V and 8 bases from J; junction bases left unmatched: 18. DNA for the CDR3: TGTGCTAGTGGTTTGGATTGGTCCCCGGGACTAACACACGGTACGCAGTATTTT. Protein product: CASGLDWSPGLTHGTQYF.

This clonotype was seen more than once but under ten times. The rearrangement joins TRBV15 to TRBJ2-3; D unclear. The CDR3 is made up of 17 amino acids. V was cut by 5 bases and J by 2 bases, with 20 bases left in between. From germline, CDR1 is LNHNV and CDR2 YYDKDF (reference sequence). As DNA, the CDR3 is TGTGCCACCAGCGGTCGTGGTGGGCCGCCTATCACAGATACGCAGTATTTT. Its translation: CATSGRGGPPITDTQYF.

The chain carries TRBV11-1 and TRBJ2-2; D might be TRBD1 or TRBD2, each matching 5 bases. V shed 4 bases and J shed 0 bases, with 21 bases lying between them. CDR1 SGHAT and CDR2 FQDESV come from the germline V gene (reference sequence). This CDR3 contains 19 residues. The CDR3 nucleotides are TGTGCCAGCAGCTCCCGGGACCCAGGGAAGGACCCGAACACCGGGGAGCTGTTTTTT. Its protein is CASSSRDPGKDPNTGELFF.

The CDR3, as DNA: TGTGCCAGCAGTGAAATGACAGCGGTCGAGCAGTACTTC. This codes for CASSEMTAVEQYF. This chain uses TRBV2 with TRBJ2-7; D may match TRBD1 or TRBD2 (5 bases each). V lost 2 bases to trimming and J lost 6 bases, with 11 bases between them. In germline, CDR1 is SNHLY, CDR2 FYNNEI. CDR3 length: 13 residues.

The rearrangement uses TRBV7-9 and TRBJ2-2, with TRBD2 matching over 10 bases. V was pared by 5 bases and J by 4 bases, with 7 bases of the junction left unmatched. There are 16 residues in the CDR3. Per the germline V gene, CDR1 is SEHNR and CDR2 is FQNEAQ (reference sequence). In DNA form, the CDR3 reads TGTGCCAGCAGCCCCTCTAGCGGGAGCTCCACCGGGGAGCTGTTTTTT. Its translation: CASSPSSGSSTGELFF.

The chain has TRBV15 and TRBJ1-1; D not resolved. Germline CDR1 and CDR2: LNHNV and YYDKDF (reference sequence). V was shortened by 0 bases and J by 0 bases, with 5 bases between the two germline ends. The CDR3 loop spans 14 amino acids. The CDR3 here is CATSRDRMNTEAFF. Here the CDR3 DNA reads TGTGCCACCAGCAGAGATCGTATGAACACTGAAGCTTTCTTT. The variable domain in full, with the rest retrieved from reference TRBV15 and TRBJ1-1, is DAMVIQNPRYQVTQFGKPVTLSCSQTLNHNVMYWYQQKSSQAPKLLFHYYDKDFNNEADTPDNFQSRRPNTSFCFLDIRSPGLGDTAMYLCATSRDRMNTEAFFGQGTRLTVV.

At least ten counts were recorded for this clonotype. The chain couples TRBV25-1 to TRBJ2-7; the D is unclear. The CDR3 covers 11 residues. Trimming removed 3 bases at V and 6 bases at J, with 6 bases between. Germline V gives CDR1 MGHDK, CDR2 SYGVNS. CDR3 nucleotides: TGTGCCAGCAGTGAGGGTTCCGAGCAGTACGTC. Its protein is CASSEGSEQYV.

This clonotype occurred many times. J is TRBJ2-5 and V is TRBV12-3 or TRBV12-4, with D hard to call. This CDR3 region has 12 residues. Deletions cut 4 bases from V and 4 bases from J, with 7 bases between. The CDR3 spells CASSWTGETQYF. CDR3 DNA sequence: TGTGCCAGCAGTTGGACGGGAGAGACCCAGTACTTC.

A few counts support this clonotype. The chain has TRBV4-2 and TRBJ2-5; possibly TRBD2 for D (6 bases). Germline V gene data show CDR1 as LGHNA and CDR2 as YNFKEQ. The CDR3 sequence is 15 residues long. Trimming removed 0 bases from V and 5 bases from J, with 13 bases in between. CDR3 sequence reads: CASSQDLLARETQYF. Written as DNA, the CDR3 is TGTGCCAGCAGCCAAGATTTGCTAGCGCGGGAGACCCAGTACTTC.

The chain's CDR3 is CASSDRVIYNEQFF. The CDR3 DNA sequence: TGTGCCAGCAGTGACCGCGTGATATACAATGAGCAGTTCTTC. V and J are TRBV11-1 and TRBJ2-1; no clear D. Germline CDR1 reads SGHAT; CDR2 reads FQDESV (reference sequence). The CDR3 runs 14 residues. V was shortened by 6 bases and J by 4 bases, with 13 bases between the two germline ends.

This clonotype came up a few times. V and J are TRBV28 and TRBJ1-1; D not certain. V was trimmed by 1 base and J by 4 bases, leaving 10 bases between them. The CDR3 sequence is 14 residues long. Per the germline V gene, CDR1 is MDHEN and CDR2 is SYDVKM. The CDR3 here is CASSLLREVTEAFF. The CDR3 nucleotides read TGTGCCAGCAGTTTATTAAGGGAGGTCACTGAAGCTTTCTTT.

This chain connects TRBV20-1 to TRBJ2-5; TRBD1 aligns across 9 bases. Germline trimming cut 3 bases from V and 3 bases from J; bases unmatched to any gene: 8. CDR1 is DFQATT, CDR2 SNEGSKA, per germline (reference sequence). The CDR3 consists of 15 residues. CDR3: CSARDLRTGEETQYF. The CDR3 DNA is TGCAGTGCTAGGGACCTCCGGACAGGGGAAGAGACCCAGTACTTC.

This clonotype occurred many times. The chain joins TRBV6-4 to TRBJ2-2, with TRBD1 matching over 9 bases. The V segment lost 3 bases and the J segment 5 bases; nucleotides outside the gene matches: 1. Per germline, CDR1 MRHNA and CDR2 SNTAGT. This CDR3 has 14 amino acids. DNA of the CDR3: TGTGCCAGCAGTGAAGGGACAGGGACCGGGGAGCTGTTTTTT. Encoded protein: CASSEGTGTGELFF.

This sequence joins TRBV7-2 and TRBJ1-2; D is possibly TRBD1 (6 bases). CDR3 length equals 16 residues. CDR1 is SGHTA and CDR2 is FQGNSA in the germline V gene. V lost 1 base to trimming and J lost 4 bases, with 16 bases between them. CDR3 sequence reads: CASSLVGKQGSYGYTF. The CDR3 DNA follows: TGTGCCAGCAGCTTAGTGGGCAAACAGGGCTCCTATGGCTACACCTTC.

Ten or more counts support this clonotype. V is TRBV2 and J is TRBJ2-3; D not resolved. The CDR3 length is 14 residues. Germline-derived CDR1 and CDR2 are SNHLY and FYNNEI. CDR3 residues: CAQHLARVLDTQYF. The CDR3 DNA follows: TGTGCGCAGCACCTGGCTCGGGTTTTGGATACGCAGTATTTT.

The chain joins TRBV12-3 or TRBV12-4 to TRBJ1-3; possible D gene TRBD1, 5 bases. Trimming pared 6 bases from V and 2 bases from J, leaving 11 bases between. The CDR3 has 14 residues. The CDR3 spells CASRNRTAGNTIYF. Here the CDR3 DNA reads TGTGCCAGCAGGAACAGGACTGCTGGAAACACCATATATTTT.